A single sample is the source of the 21 T cell receptor beta chains below, sequenced in a study of T cell repertoires in cytomegalovirus infection. TCRdb redid the calling of the reads with MiXCR, one entry per CDR3 protein. The table includes 300,000 or so distinct CDR3 sequences, around 10% detected once. Sequencing was done on a sample of PBMCs. The origin of the receptors is a human donor in good health (CMV status not recorded). Some clones in this sample may be carry-over from other donors' samples.

In its sample, this clonotype was seen a few times. The chain employs TRBV29-1 and TRBJ2-4, with 10 bases aligning to TRBD2. CDR1 SQVTM and CDR2 ANQGSEA come from the germline V gene. Losses at the gene ends were 6 bases for V and 7 bases for J; bases not matched to a gene: 6. The length of the CDR3 is 13 residues. CDR3 residues: CSVQGLAMNIQYF. In DNA, the CDR3 is TGCAGCGTGCAGGGACTAGCGATGAACATTCAGTACTTC.

Turning to this clonotype: The junction differs from germline at one of its ends, possibly a read error. The chain recombines TRBV9 with TRBJ2-5; D possibly corresponds to TRBD2 (7 bases). This CDR3 comprises 13 residues. From germline, CDR1 is SGDLS and CDR2 YYNGEE. For the CDR3, the DNA is TGTGCCAGCAGTAGTGGCGGGGGCTCTCCCCAATACTTC. Translation: CASSSGGGSPQYF.

This clonotype has a handful of counts. The chain has TRBV20-1 and TRBJ1-5, with D unclear. Looked up from germline, CDR1 is DFQATT and CDR2 is SNEGSKA (reference sequence). The CDR3 runs 13 residues. V lost 5 bases to trimming and J lost 1 base, with 9 bases between them. CDR3 sequence (DNA): TGCAGTGCTGGAAGTACGAGCAATCAGCCCCAGCATTTT. As protein: CSAGSTSNQPQHF.

Concerning this clonotype: A much larger clone differs from this one at a single base, so this may be a read error. The V and J genes are TRBV11-2 and TRBJ2-1; 11 bases align to TRBD1. CDR1 is SGHAT, CDR2 FQNNGV, per germline. This CDR3 region has 19 residues. CDR3 amino acids: CSSSLADRGRLTPYNEQFF. The DNA of the CDR3 is TGTTCCAGCAGCTTAGCGGACAGGGGGCGTTTAACCCCTTACAATGAGCAGTTCTTC.

Many counts were recorded for this clonotype. The chain couples TRBV6-2 or TRBV6-3 to TRBJ2-2, with D hard to call. V was trimmed by 10 bases and J by 0 bases, leaving 12 bases between them. Germline V gene sequence: CDR1 MNHEY, CDR2 SVGEGT. CDR3 length: 14 residues. The DNA for the CDR3 is TGTGCCACCCGTCCGGGTTCGAACACCGGGGAGCTGTTTTTT. Protein sequence: CATRPGSNTGELFF.

This clonotype was found many times. V is TRBV6-2 or TRBV6-3 and J is TRBJ2-3; D is perhaps TRBD2 (5 bases). CDR3 length: 11 amino acids. Trimming took off 10 bases at V and 14 bases at J, with 19 bases between the two ends. Germline-derived CDR1 and CDR2 are MNHEY and SVGEGT. In DNA form, the CDR3 reads TGTGCCACCAACATGGGCGCGACTACGTATTTT. It specifies CATNMGATTYF.

There are many counts of this clonotype. This chain joins TRBV6-1 and TRBJ1-2, with a weak D call TRBD1 (6 bases). V was clipped by 7 bases and J by 4 bases, with 19 bases between them. This CDR3 has 15 residues. Germline V lookup: CDR1 MNHNS, CDR2 SASEGT. Here the CDR3 reads CASTPLLTGPYGYTF. The CDR3 nucleotides are TGTGCCAGCACCCCGCTTCTGACAGGACCCTATGGCTACACCTTC.

This clonotype appeared a few times. This chain links TRBV7-9 with TRBJ2-7; 9 bases are a match to TRBD1. J lost 3 bases, V lost 8 bases, and 5 bases had no gene match. CDR1 is SEHNR, CDR2 FQNEAQ, per germline (reference sequence). This CDR3 region has 13 residues. The CDR3 reads CASRGQGNYEQYF. The CDR3, as DNA: TGTGCCAGCCGGGGACAGGGAAACTACGAGCAGTACTTC.

The chain uses TRBV28 and TRBJ2-3, with 8 nucleotides matching TRBD1. The CDR3 has 16 residues. CDR1 is MDHEN, CDR2 SYDVKM, per germline. V lost 8 bases to trimming and J lost 1 base; unmatched junction nucleotides: 11. DNA for the CDR3: TGTGCCAGCGTGCCTACTCGGACAGGGCGCACAGATACGCAGTATTTT. Its protein is CASVPTRTGRTDTQYF.

The CDR3: CASSYPGGGPLGVVNTEAFF. The CDR3 region has the DNA TGTGCCAGCAGTTACCCCGGGGGGGGTCCCTTAGGGGTAGTGAACACTGAAGCTTTCTTT. The genes are TRBV28 and TRBJ1-1, with a tentative D call TRBD1 (5 bases). The germline V gene encodes CDR1 MDHEN and CDR2 SYDVKM. Trimming pared 4 bases from V and 0 bases from J, leaving 27 bases between. This CDR3 has 20 amino acids.

This clonotype was observed at least ten times. This sequence joins TRBV7-2 and TRBJ2-2, with TRBD2 identical over 11 bases. The CDR3 covers 15 residues. Trimming cost V 6 bases and J 1 base; bases outside gene matches: 1. In germline, CDR1 is SGHTA, CDR2 FQGNSA. CDR3 loop: CASSLAGGNTGELFF. Written as DNA, the CDR3 is TGTGCCAGCAGTCTAGCGGGGGGGAACACCGGGGAGCTGTTTTTT. Filled out from reference TRBV7-2 and TRBJ2-2, the complete variable domain reads GAGVSQSPSNKVTEKGKDVELRCDPISGHTALYWYRQSLGQGLEFLIYFQGNSAPDKSGLPSDRFSAERTGGSVSTLTIQRTQQEDSAVYLCASSLAGGNTGELFFGEGSRLTVL.

There are a few counts of this clonotype. The V gene is TRBV19, the J gene TRBJ2-1, with TRBD2 matching 8 bases. The CDR3 is 16 residues long. V lost 3 bases and J lost 6; bases outside the gene matches: 10. Germline V gene sequence: CDR1 LNHDA, CDR2 SQIVND (reference sequence). CDR3: CASSIQERGLVNEQFF. CDR3 in DNA: TGTGCCAGTAGTATCCAGGAGCGGGGGTTAGTCAATGAGCAGTTCTTC.

This clonotype was picked up a small number of times. This chain uses TRBV27 with TRBJ2-1; the match to TRBD2 covers 8 bases. In germline, CDR1 is MNHEY, CDR2 SMNVEV (reference sequence). This CDR3 has 14 residues. After removal of 2 bases from V and 10 bases from J, the junction contained 7 bases not matched to a gene. CDR3 loop: CASSLGGLVGEQFF. CDR3 DNA sequence: TGTGCCAGCAGTTTAGGGGGACTAGTCGGAGAGCAGTTCTTC.

This clonotype was counted at least ten times. At one of its ends the junction is not consistent with the germline gene, which may arise from a read error. V usage is TRBV5-1 and J usage is TRBJ2-1; 10 nucleotides match TRBD2. CDR1 and CDR2 from the germline V gene are SGHRS and YFSETQ. CDR3 length equals 15 residues. CDR3 in DNA: TGTGCCAGCAGTCTAGCGGGGGAGACCTACAATGAGCAGTTCTTC. Its translation: CASSLAGETYNEQFF.

This clonotype came up many times. The chain employs TRBV5-1 and TRBJ2-1, with TRBD2 matching over 8 bases. With 4 bases clipped from V and 6 bases from J, the junction kept 12 bases outside the gene matches. The CDR3 contains 16 residues. Germline CDR1 and CDR2: SGHRS and YFSETQ. This chain's CDR3 is CASSTTAGVFPNEQFF. The CDR3 region has the DNA TGCGCCAGCAGCACCACAGCGGGGGTATTTCCCAATGAGCAGTTCTTC.

This clonotype was observed many times. The rearrangement uses TRBV20-1 and TRBJ1-6, with D possibly being TRBD1 (5 bases). Germline lookup yields CDR1 DFQATT and CDR2 SNEGSKA (reference sequence). V lost 0 bases, J lost 0 bases, and 15 bases lay in between. The CDR3 loop spans 18 amino acids. The CDR3 DNA is TGCAGTGCTAGAGATGAGGCAGGGCTGAGCTCCTATAATTCACCCCTCCACTTT. This codes for CSARDEAGLSSYNSPLHF.

This clonotype was recorded many times. The chain carries TRBV7-2 and TRBJ1-1; 7 bases are a match to TRBD1. V shed 5 bases and J 3 bases; nucleotides not matched to a gene: 6. The CDR3 is 14 amino acids. Per germline, CDR1 SGHTA and CDR2 FQGNSA. The DNA of the CDR3 is TGTGCCAGCAGCCCCAGGACAGGCCACACTGAAGCTTTCTTT. Translation: CASSPRTGHTEAFF.

This clonotype appeared many times. The rearrangement uses TRBV7-3 and TRBJ1-5; D not certain. With 2 bases removed from V and 4 bases from J, the gap between germline ends came to 6 bases. This CDR3 is built from 13 residues. Looked up from germline, CDR1 is SGHTA and CDR2 is FQGTGA. CDR3 DNA: TGTGCCAGCAGCTTATTACAAAATCAGCCCCAGCATTTT. It encodes CASSLLQNQPQHF.

This clonotype has ten or more counts. V gene TRBV7-2 combines with J gene TRBJ1-5; 7 bases align to TRBD1. There are 15 residues in the CDR3. Germline CDR1 SGHTA, CDR2 FQGNSA. The V and J ends lost 5 bases and 4 bases, in that order; junction bases with no gene match: 8. Here the CDR3 reads CASSLTGFGNQPQHF. The CDR3 DNA sequence: TGTGCCAGCAGCCTGACAGGGTTTGGTAATCAGCCCCAGCATTTT.

This clonotype has at least ten counts. The V and J genes are TRBV2 and TRBJ2-1, with a weak D call TRBD2 (6 bases). Trimming pared 6 bases from V and 0 bases from J, leaving 9 bases between. This CDR3 is 14 amino acids long. Germline V CDR1 and CDR2: SNHLY, FYNNEI. The CDR3 DNA reads TGTGCCAGCAGGGCGGGACCCTCCTACAATGAGCAGTTCTTC. Residues: CASRAGPSYNEQFF.

This clonotype came up many times. The chain is built from TRBV7-6 and TRBJ1-5; the D is unclear. Trimming removed 1 base from V and 1 base from J, with 8 bases in between. There are 15 residues in the CDR3. Germline CDR1 SGHVS, CDR2 FNYEAQ. In DNA form, the CDR3 reads TGTGCCAGCAGCTTAGGGGGTGCGAGCAATCAGCCCCAGCATTTT. Amino acid sequence: CASSLGGASNQPQHF.